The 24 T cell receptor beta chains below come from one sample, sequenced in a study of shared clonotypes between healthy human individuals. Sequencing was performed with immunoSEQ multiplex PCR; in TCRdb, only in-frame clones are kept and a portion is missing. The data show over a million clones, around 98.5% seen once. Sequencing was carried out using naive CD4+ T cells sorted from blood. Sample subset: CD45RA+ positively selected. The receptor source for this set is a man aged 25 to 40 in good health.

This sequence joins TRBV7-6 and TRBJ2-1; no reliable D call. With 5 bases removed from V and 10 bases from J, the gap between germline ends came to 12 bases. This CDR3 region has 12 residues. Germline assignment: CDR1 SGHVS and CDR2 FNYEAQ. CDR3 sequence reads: CASSHRGREQFF. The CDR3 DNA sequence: TGTGCCAGCAGCCACCGTGGGCGGGAGCAGTTCTTC.

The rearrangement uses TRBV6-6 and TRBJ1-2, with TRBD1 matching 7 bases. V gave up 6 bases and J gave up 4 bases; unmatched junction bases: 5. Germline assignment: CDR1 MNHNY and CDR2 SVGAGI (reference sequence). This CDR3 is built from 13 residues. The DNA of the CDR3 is TGTGCCAGCAGGATTTGGGACAGCTATGGCTACACCTTC. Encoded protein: CASRIWDSYGYTF.

CDR3 region: CASSQDMRESNGELFF. The CDR3 bases are TGCGCCAGCAGCCAAGATATGAGGGAGTCTAACGGGGAGCTGTTTTTT. This chain joins TRBV4-3 and TRBJ2-2; possibly TRBD2 for D (5 bases). The CDR3 contains 16 residues. The V gene's germline CDR1 is LGHNA and CDR2 YSLEER. The V end was cut by 0 bases, the J end by 7 bases, with 15 bases between.

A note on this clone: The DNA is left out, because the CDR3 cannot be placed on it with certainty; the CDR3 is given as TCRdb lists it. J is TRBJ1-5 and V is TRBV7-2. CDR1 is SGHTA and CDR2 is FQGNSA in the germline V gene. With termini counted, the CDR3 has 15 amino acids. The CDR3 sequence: CASSLILAVGEPQHF.

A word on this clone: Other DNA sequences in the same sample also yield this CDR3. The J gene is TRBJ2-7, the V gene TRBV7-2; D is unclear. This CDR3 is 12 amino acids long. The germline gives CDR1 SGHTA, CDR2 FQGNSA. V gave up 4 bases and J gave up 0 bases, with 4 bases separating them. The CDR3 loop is CASSSSSYEQYF. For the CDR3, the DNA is TGTGCCAGCAGCTCAAGCTCCTACGAGCAGTACTTC.

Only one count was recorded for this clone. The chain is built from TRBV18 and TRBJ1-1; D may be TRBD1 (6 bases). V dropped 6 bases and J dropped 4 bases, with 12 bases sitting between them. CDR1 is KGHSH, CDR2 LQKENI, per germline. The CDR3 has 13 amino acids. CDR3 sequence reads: CASSPGAATEAFF. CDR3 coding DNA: TGTGCCAGCTCCCCGGGGGCAGCCACTGAAGCTTTCTTT.

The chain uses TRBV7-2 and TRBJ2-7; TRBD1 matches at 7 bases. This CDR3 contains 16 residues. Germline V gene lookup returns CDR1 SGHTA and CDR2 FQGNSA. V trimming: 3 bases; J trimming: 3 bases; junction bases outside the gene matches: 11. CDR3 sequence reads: CASSFSPGQRLYEQYF. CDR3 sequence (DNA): TGTGCCAGCAGCTTCAGTCCGGGACAGAGGCTCTACGAGCAGTACTTC.

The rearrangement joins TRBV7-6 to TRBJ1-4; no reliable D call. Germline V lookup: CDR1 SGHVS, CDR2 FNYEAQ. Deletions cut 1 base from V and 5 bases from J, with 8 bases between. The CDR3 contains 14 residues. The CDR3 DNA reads TGTGCCAGCAGCTTAGGAGTGGCAAATGAAAAACTGTTTTTT. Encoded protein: CASSLGVANEKLFF.

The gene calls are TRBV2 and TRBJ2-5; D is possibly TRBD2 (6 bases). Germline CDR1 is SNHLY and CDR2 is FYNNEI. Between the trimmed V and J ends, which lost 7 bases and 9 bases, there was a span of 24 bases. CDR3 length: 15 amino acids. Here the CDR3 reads CASTLKPRDLGAQYF. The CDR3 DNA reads TGTGCCAGCACCCTGAAGCCCCGGGACTTGGGGGCCCAGTACTTC.

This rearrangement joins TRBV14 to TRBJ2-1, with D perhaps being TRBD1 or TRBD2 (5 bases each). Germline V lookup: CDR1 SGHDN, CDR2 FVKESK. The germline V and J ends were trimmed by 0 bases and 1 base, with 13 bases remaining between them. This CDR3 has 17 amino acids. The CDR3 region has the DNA TGTGCCAGCAGCCAAGAACAGGAGTGGACTTCCTACAATGAGCAGTTCTTC. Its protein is CASSQEQEWTSYNEQFF.

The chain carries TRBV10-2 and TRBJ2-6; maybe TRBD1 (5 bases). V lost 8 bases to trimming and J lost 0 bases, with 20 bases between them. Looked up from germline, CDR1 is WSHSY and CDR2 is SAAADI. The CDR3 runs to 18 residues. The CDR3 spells CASAQAQGPTSGANVLTF. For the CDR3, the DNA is TGCGCCAGCGCTCAGGCGCAGGGCCCCACCTCTGGGGCCAACGTCCTGACTTTC.

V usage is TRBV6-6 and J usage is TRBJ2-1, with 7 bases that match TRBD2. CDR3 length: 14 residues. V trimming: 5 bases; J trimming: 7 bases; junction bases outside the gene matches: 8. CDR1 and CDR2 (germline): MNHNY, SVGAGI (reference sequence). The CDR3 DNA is TGTGCCAGCAGTAGGCGGGAGCGTTGGAATGAGCAGTTCTTC. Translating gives CASSRRERWNEQFF.

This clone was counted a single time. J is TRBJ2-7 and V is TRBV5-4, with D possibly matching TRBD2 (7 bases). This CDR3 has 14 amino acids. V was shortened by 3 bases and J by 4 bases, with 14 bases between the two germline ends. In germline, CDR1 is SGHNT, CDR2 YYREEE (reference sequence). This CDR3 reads CASSSRGGGYEQYF. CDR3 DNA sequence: TGTGCCAGCAGCTCCCGGGGAGGGGGGTACGAGCAGTACTTC.

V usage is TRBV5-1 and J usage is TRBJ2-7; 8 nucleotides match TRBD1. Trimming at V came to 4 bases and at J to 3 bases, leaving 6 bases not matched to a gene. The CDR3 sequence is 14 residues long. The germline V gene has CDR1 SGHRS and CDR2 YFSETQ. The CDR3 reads CASSPQGAHYEQYF. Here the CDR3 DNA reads TGCGCCAGCAGCCCGCAGGGGGCCCACTACGAGCAGTACTTC. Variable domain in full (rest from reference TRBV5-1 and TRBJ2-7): KAGVTQTPRYLIKTRGQQVTLSCSPISGHRSVSWYQQTPGQGLQFLFEYFSETQRNKGNFPGRFSGRQFSNSRSEMNVSTLELGDSALYLCASSPQGAHYEQYFGPGTRLTVT.

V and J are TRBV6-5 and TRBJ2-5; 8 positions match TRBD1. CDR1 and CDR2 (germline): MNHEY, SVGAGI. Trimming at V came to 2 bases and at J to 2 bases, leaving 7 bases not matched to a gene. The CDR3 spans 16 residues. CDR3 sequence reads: CASSYNFRTGQETQYF. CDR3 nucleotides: TGTGCCAGCAGTTACAACTTTCGGACAGGGCAAGAGACCCAGTACTTC.

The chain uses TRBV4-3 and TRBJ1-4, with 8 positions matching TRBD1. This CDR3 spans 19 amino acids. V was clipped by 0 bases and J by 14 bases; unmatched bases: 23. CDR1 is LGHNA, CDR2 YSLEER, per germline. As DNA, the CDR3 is TGCGCCAGCAGCCAAGACTATCGGGGAGGGACAGGCGCCGTAGGGGTGCTGTTTTTT. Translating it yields CASSQDYRGGTGAVGVLFF.

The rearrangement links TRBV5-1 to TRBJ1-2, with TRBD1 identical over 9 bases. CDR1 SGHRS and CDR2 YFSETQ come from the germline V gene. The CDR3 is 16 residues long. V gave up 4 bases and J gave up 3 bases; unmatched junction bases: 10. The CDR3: CASSPGTGHSDYGYTF. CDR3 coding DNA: TGCGCCAGCAGCCCGGGGACAGGGCATTCTGACTATGGCTACACCTTC.

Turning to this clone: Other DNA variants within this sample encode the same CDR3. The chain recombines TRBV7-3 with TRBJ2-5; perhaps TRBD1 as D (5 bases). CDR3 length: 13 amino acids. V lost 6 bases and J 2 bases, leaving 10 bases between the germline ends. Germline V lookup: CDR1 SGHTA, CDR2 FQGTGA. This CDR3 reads CASSLRAQETQYF. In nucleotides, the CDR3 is TGTGCCAGCAGTCTCAGGGCTCAAGAGACCCAGTACTTC.

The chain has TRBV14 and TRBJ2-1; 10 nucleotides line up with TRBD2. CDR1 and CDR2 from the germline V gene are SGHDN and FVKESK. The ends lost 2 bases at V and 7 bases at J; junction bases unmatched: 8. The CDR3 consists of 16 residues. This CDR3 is CASSQLAGDPKNEQFF. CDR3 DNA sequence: TGTGCCAGCAGCCAACTAGCGGGAGATCCGAAGAATGAGCAGTTCTTC. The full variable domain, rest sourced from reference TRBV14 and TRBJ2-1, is EAGVTQFPSHSVIEKGQTVTLRCDPISGHDNLYWYRRVMGKEIKFLLHFVKESKQDESGMPNNRFLAERTGGTYSTLKVQPAELEDSGVYFCASSQLAGDPKNEQFFGPGTRLTVL.

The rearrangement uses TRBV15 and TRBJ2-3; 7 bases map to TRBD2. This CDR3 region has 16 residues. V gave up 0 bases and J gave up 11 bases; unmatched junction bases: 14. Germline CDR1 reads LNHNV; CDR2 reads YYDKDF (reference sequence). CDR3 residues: CATSRDQGDYSKRQYF. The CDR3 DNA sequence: TGTGCCACCAGCAGAGATCAAGGGGACTATTCTAAGCGGCAGTATTTT.

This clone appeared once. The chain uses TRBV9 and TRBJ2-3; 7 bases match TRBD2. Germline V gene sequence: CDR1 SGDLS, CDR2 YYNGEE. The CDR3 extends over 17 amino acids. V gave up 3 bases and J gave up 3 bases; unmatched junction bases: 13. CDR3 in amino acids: CASSGTAGLPPTDTQYF. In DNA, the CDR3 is TGTGCCAGCAGCGGGACCGCGGGACTACCACCTACAGATACGCAGTATTTT.

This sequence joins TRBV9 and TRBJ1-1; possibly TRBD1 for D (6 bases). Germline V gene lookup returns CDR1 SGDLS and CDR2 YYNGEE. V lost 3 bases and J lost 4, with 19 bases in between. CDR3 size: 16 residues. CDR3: CASSERGGYSGTEAFF. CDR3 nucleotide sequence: TGTGCCAGCAGCGAAAGGGGGGGTTACAGTGGCACTGAAGCTTTCTTT.

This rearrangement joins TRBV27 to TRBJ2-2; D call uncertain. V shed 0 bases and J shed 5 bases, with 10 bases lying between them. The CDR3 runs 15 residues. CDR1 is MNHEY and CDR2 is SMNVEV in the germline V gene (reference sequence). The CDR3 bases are TGTGCCAGCAGTTTATCCGGTCTCAGTACCGGGGAGCTGTTTTTT. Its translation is CASSLSGLSTGELFF.

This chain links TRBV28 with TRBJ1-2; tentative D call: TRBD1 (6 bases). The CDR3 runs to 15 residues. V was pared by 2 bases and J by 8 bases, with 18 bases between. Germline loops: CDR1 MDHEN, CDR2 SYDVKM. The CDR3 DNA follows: TGTGCCAGCAGTTTAGTTATTGGGGGCGAGGAAGGCTACACCTTC. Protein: CASSLVIGGEEGYTF.